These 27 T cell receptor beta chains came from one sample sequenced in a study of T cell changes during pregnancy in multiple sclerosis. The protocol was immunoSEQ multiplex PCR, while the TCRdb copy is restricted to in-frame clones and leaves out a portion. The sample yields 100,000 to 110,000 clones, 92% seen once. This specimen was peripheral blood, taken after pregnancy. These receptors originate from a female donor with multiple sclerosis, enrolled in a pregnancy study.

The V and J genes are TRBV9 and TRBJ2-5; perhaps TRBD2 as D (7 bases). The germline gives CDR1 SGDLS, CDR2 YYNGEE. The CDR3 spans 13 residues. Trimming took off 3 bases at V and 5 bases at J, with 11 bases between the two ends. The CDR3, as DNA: TGTGCCAGCAGCGCCAGGGGAGGGGAGACCCAGTACTTC. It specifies CASSARGGETQYF.

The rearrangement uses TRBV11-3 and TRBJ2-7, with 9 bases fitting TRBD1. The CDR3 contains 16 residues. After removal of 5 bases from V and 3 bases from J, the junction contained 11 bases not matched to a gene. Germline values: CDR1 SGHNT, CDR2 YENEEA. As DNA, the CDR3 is TGTGCCAGCAGCCTGACCGGACAGGGGCGTAACTACGAGCAGTACTTC. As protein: CASSLTGQGRNYEQYF.

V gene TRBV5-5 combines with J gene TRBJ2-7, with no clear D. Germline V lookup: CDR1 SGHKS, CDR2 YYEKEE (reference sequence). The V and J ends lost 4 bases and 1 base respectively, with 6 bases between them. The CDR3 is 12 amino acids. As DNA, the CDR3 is TGTGCCAGCAGCGGCCGATCCTACGAGCAGTACTTC. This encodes CASSGRSYEQYF.

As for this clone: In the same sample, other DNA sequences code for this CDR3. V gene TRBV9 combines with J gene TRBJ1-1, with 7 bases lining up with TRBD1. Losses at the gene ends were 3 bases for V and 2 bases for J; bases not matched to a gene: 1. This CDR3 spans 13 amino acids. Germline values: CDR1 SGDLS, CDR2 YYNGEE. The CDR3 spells CASSGQGNTEAFF. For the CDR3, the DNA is TGTGCCAGCAGCGGACAGGGTAACACTGAAGCTTTCTTT.

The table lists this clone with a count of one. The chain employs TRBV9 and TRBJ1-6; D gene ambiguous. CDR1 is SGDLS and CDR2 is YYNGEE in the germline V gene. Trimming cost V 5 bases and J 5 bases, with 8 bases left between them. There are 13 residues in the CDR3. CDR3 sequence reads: CASSTTDNSPLHF. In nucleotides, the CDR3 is TGTGCCAGCAGTACAACAGATAATTCACCCCTCCACTTT.

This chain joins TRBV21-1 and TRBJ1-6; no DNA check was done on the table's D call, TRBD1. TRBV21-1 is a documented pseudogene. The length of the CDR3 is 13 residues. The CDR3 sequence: CASSKARPGYFRF. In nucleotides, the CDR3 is TGTGCCAGCAGCAAAGCTAGACCAGGGTACTTTCGCTTT.

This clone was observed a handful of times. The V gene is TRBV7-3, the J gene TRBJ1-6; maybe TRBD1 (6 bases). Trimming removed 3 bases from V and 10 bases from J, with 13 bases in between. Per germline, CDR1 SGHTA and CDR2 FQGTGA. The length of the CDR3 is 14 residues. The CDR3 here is CASSFRGWESPLHF. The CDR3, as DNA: TGTGCCAGCAGCTTCAGGGGATGGGAATCACCCCTCCACTTT.

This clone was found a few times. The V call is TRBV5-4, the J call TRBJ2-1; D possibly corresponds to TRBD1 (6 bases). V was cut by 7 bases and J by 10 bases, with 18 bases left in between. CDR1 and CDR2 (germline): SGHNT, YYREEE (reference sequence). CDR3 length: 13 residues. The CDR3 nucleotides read TGTGCCAGCGGGGACCCAGGGGTACGGGAGCAGTTCTTC. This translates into CASGDPGVREQFF.

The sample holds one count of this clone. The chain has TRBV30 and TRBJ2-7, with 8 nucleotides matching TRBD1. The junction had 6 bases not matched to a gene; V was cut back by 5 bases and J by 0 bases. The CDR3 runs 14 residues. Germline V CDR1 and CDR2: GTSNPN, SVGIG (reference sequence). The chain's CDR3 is CAWLGQAPSYEQYF. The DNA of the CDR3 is TGTGCCTGGCTGGGACAGGCCCCCTCCTACGAGCAGTACTTC.

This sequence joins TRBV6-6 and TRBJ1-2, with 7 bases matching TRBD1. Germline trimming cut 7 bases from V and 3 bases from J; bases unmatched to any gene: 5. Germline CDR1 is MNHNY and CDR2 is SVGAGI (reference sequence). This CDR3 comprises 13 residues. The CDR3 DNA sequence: TGTGCCAGCACCCTAGACAGGGACTATGGCTACACCTTC. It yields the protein CASTLDRDYGYTF.

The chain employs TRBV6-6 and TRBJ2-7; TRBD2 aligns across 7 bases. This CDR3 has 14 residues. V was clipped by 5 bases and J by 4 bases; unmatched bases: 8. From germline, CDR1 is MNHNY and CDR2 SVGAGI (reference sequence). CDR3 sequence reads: CASSRGGNRYEQYF. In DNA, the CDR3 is TGTGCCAGCAGTAGGGGAGGGAACCGATACGAGCAGTACTTC.

CDR3 in amino acids: CASRVDLNTEAFF. The CDR3 DNA follows: TGTGCCAGCAGGGTAGACTTGAACACTGAAGCTTTCTTT. This rearrangement joins TRBV6-1 to TRBJ1-1; no definite D call. Trimming shortened V by 6 bases and J by 0 bases, and 8 bases separated the two germline ends. Per germline, CDR1 MNHNS and CDR2 SASEGT. The CDR3 is 13 amino acids.

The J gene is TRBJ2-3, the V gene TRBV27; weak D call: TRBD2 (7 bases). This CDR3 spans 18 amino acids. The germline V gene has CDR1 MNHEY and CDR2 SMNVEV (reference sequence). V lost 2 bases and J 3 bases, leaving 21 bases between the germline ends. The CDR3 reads CASSLTAGAGVSTDTQYF. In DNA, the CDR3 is TGTGCCAGCAGTTTAACAGCAGGGGCGGGAGTCTCAACAGATACGCAGTATTTT.

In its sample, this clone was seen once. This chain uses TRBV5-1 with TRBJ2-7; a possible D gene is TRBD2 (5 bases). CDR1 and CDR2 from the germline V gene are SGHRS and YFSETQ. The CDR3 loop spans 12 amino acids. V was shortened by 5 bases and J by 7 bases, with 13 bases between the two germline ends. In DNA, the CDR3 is TGCGCCAGCAGATCTGGGCGGAGGGAGCAGTACTTC. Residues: CASRSGRREQYF.

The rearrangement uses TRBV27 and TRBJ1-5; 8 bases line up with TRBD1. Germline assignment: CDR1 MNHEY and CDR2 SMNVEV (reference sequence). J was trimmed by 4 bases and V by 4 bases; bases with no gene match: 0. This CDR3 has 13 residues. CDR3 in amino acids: CASSWDRNQPQHF. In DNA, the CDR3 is TGTGCCAGCAGTTGGGACAGGAATCAGCCCCAGCATTTT.

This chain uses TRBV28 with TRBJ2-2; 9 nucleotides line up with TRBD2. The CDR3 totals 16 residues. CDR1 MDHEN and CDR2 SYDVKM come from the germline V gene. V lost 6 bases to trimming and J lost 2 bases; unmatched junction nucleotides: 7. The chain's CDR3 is CASSLLTSGNTGELFF. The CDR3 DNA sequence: TGTGCCAGCAGCCTATTGACTAGCGGAAACACCGGGGAGCTGTTTTTT. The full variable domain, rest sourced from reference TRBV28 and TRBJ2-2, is DVKVTQSSRYLVKRTGEKVFLECVQDMDHENMFWYRQDPGLGLRLIYFSYDVKMKEKGDIPEGYSVSREKKERFSLILESASTNQTSMYLCASSLLTSGNTGELFFGEGSRLTVL.

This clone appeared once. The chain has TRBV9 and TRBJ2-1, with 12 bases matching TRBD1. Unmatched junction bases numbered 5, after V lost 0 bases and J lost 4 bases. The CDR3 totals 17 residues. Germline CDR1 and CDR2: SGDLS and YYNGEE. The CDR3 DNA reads TGTGCCAGCAGCGTAGGGGGGACAGGGGGCCTTTACAATGAGCAGTTCTTC. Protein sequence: CASSVGGTGGLYNEQFF.

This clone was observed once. CDR3 nucleotide sequence: TGTGCCAGCAGTGACGGACAGGGATACAATGAGCAGTTCTTC. Translating gives CASSDGQGYNEQFF. This sequence joins TRBV2 and TRBJ2-1, with 8 positions matching TRBD1. The J segment lost 4 bases and the V segment lost 3 bases, leaving 2 bases of the junction unmatched. Germline CDR1 and CDR2: SNHLY and FYNNEI. The CDR3 has 14 residues.

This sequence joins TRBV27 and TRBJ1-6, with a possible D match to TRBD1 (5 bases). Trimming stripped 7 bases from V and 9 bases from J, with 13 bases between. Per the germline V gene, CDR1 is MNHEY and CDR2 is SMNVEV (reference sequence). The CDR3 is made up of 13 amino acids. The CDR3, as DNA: TGTGCCAGCACAAGCAGGGAGGGTTCACCCCTCCACTTT. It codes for CASTSREGSPLHF.

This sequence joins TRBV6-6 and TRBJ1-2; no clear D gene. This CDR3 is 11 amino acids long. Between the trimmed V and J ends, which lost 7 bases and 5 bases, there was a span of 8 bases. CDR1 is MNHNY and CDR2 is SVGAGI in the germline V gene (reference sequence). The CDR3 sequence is CASTLLYGYTF. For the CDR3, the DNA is TGTGCCAGCACCTTATTATATGGCTACACCTTC.

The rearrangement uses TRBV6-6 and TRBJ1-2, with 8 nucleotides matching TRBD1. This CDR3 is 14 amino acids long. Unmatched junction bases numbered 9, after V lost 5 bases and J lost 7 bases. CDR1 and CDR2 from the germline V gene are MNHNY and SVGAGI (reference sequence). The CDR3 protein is CASSNIGQGGGYTF. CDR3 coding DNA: TGTGCCAGCAGTAACATCGGACAGGGAGGTGGCTACACCTTC.

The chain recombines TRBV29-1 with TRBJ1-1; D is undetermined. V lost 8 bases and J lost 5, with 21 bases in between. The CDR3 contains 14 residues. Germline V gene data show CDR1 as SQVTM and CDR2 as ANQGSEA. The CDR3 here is CSTKPPGGRTEAFF. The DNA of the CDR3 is TGCAGCACAAAACCCCCCGGTGGGAGAACTGAAGCTTTCTTT.

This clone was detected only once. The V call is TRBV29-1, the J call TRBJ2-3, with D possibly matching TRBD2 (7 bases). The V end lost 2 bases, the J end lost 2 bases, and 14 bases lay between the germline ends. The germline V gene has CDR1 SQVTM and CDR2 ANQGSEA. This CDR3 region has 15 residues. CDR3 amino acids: CSVELGGANTDTQYF. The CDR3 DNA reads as TGCAGCGTTGAATTGGGGGGGGCGAACACAGATACGCAGTATTTT.

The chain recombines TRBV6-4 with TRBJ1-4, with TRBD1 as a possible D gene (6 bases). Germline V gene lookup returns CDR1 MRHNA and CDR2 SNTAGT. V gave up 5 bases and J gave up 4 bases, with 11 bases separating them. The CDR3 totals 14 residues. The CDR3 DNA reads TGTGCCAGCAGTCAGAGGACAGATAATGAAAAACTGTTTTTT. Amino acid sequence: CASSQRTDNEKLFF.

Here the CDR3 reads CASSQLPGQNTEAFF. The CDR3, as DNA: TGCGCCAGCAGCCAACTTCCCGGACAAAACACTGAAGCTTTCTTT. The rearrangement links TRBV4-3 to TRBJ1-1, with D tentatively TRBD1 (5 bases). CDR1 LGHNA and CDR2 YSLEER come from the germline V gene. Between the trimmed V and J ends, which lost 2 bases and 2 bases, there was a span of 12 bases. The CDR3 is 15 residues long.

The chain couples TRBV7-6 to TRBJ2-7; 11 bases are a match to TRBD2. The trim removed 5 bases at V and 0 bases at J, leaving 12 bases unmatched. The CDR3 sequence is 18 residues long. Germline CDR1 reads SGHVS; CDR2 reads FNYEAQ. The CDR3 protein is CASSPLKGTSGSSYEQYF. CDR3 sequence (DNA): TGTGCCAGCAGCCCGCTAAAGGGAACTAGCGGGAGCTCCTACGAGCAGTACTTC.

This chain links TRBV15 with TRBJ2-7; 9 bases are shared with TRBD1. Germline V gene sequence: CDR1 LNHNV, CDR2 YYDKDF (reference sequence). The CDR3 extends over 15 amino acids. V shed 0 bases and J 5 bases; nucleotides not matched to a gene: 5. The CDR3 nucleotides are TGTGCCACCAGCAGAGAAGGGACAGGGCTCCACGAGCAGTACTTC. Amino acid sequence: CATSREGTGLHEQYF.